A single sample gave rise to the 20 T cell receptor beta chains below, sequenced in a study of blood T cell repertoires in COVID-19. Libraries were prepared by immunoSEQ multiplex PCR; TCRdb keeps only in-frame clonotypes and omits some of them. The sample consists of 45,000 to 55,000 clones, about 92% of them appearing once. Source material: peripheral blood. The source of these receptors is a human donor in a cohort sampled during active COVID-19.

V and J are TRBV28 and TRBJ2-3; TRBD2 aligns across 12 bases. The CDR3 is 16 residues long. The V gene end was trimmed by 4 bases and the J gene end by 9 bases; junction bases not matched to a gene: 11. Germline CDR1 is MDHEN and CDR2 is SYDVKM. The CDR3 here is CASSSVGLAGPRTQYF. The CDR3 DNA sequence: TGTGCCAGCAGTTCGGTAGGACTAGCGGGGCCCCGGACGCAGTATTTT. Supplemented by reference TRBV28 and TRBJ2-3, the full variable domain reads DVKVTQSSRYLVKRTGEKVFLECVQDMDHENMFWYRQDPGLGLRLIYFSYDVKMKEKGDIPEGYSVSREKKERFSLILESASTNQTSMYLCASSSVGLAGPRTQYFGPGTRLTVL.

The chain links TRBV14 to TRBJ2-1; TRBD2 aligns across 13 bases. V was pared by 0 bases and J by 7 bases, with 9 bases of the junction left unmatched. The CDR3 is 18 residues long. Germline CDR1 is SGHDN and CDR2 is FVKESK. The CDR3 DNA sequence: TGTGCCAGCAGCCAAGAAAAAGGGTGGACTAGCGGGAGTAATGAGCAGTTCTTC. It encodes CASSQEKGWTSGSNEQFF.

The CDR3 DNA is TGTGCCAGCAGCCGCCGGGACAGGGCGACTGGAAACACCATATATTTT. This codes for CASSRRDRATGNTIYF. The genes are TRBV3-1 (or the pseudogene TRBV3-2) and TRBJ1-3; 9 bases agree with TRBD1. This CDR3 is built from 16 residues. Trimming at V came to 4 bases and at J to 2 bases, leaving 6 bases not matched to a gene. Per germline, CDR1 LGHDT and CDR2 YNNKEL (reference sequence).

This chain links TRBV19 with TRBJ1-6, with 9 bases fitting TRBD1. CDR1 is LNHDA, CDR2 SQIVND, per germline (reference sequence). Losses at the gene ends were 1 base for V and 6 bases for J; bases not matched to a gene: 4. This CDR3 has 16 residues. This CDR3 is CASSIVPTGGNSPLHF. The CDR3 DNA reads TGTGCCAGTAGTATAGTACCGACAGGGGGTAATTCACCCCTCCACTTT.

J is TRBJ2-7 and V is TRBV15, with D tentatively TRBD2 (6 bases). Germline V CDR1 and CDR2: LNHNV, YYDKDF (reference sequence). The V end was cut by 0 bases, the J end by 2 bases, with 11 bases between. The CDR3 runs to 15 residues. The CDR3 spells CATSRDIAEPYEQYF. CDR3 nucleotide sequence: TGTGCCACCAGCAGAGATATAGCGGAACCCTACGAGCAGTACTTC.

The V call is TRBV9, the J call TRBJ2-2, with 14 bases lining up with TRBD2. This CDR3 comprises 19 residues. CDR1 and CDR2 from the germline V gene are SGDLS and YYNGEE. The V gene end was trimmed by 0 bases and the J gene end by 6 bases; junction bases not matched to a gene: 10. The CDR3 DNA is TGTGCCAGCAGCGTAGGATCGAGGGGACTAGCGGGAGTCCCCGGGGAGCTGTTTTTT. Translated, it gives CASSVGSRGLAGVPGELFF.

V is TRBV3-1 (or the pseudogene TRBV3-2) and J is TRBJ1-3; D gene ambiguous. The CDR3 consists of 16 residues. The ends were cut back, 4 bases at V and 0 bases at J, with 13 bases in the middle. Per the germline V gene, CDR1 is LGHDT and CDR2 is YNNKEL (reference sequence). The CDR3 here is CASSRGSGNSGNTIYF. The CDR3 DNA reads TGTGCCAGCAGCCGCGGCTCCGGGAACTCTGGAAACACCATATATTTT.

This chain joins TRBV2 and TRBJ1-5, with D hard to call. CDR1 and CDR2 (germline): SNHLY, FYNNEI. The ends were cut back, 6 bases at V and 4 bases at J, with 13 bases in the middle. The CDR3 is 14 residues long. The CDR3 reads CASSEGLANQPQHF. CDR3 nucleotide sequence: TGTGCCAGCAGCGAGGGCCTGGCTAATCAGCCCCAGCATTTT.

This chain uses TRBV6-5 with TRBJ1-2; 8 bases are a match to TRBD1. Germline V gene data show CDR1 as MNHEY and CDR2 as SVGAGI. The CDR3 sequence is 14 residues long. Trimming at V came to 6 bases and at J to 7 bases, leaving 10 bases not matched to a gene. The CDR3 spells CASRGQGGFSGYTF. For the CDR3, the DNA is TGTGCCAGCAGAGGACAGGGTGGCTTCTCTGGCTACACCTTC.

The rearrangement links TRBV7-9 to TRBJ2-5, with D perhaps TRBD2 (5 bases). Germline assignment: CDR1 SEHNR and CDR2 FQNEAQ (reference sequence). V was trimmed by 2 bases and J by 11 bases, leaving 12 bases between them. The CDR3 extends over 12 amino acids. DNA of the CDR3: TGTGCCAGCAGCTTACGAAGCGGCCCGCAGTACTTC. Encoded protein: CASSLRSGPQYF.

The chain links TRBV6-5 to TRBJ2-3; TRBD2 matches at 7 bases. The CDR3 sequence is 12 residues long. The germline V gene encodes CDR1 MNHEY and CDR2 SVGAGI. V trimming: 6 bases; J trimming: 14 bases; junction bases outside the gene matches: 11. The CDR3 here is CASSPSGGSWYF. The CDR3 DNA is TGTGCCAGCAGCCCCAGTGGCGGGAGTTGGTATTTT.

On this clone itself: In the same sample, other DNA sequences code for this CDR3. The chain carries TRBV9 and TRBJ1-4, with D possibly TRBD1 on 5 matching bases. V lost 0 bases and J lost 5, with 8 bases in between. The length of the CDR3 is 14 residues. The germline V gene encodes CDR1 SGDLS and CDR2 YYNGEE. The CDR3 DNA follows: TGTGCCAGCAGCGTAGGTCAGGGAAATGAAAAACTGTTTTTT. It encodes CASSVGQGNEKLFF.

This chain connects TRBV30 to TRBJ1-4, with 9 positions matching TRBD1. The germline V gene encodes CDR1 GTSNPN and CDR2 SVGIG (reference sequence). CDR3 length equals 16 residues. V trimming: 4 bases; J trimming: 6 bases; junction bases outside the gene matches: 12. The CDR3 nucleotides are TGTGCCTGGAAACCGGATTGGGACAGGGTGGATGAAAAACTGTTTTTT. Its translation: CAWKPDWDRVDEKLFF.

As DNA, the CDR3 is TGTGCCAGCAGCAAGACTAGCGGACTGAACACCGGGGAGCTGTTTTTT. Amino acids: CASSKTSGLNTGELFF. The rearrangement joins TRBV7-3 to TRBJ2-2, with TRBD2 matching 9 bases. V shed 5 bases, J shed 1 base, and the junction held 5 bases outside the gene matches. Germline V gene lookup returns CDR1 SGHTA and CDR2 FQGTGA. The length of the CDR3 is 16 residues.

The CDR3 is CASSYSTRGTYGYTF. The CDR3 DNA reads as TGTGCCAGCAGTTACTCCACGCGGGGGACCTATGGCTACACCTTC. The chain uses TRBV6-6 and TRBJ1-2; D may be TRBD1 (5 bases). Trimming shortened V by 0 bases and J by 4 bases, and 12 bases separated the two germline ends. The CDR3 totals 15 residues. Germline V lookup: CDR1 MNHNY, CDR2 SVGAGI (reference sequence).

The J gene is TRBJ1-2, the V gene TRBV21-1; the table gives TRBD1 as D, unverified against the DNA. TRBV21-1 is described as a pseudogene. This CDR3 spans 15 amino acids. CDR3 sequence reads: CASSQKVQQHYGYTF. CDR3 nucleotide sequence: TGTGCCAGCTCGCAAAAGGTCCAACAGCACTATGGCTACACCTTC.

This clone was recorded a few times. The CDR3 bases are TGTGCCAGCAGTCCCTCAGATGGGCTAGCGGGAGAGGGTGAGCAGTTCTTC. Its translation: CASSPSDGLAGEGEQFF. This sequence joins TRBV28 and TRBJ2-1; 10 nucleotides match TRBD2. Germline CDR1 reads MDHEN; CDR2 reads SYDVKM. CDR3 length equals 17 residues. V gave up 5 bases and J gave up 9 bases; unmatched junction bases: 16.

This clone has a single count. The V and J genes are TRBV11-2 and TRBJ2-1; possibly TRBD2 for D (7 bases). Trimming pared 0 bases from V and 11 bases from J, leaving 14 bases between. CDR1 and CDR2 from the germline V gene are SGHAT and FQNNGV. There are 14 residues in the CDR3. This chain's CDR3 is CASSLDWGGGQQFF. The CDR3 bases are TGTGCCAGCAGCTTAGATTGGGGAGGGGGGCAGCAGTTCTTC.

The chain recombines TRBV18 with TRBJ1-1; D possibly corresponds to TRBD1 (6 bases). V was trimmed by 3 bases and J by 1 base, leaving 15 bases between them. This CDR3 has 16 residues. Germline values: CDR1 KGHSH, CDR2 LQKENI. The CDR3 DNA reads TGTGCCAGCTCACCGTCGTTCGGCAGGGGGAACACTGAAGCTTTCTTT. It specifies CASSPSFGRGNTEAFF.

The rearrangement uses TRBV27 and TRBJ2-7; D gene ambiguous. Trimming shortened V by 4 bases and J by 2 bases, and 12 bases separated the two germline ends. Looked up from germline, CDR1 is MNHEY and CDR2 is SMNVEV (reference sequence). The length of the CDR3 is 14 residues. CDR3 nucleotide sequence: TGTGCCAGCAGTTCGTCGGTTGGGCCCTACGAGCAGTACTTC. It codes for CASSSSVGPYEQYF.